This T cell receptor beta chain derives from a study of blood T cell repertoires in COVID-19 (TCRdb year 2020). The study in broad terms: Samples from collaborators originated in the United States, Italy and Spain and spanned both the acute and convalescent phases of COVID-19. The prospective study material was composed of cDNA or gDNA derived from T cells, B-cell-depleted T cells, or PBMCs. The dataset comprised deeply sampled blood TCRbeta repertoires from subjects exposed to, actively infected with, or recovered from COVID-19. The repertoires were released in a freely available public database meant as a resource for research on the immune response to SARS-CoV-2. The samples were drawn from two sources: the first 160 participants of the ongoing ImmuneRACE study, and fewer than 1,500 subjects contributed by 6 global collaborators. The sample metadata nearly always contained a de-identified subject ID, COVID-19 status, age in years and sex. Where available, HLA class I and class II types were taken from metadata supplied by the sample provider and were not determined by assay-based typing. General findings and caveats noted by the study authors: Clinical and demographic metadata were provided uncurated, with the amount varying by source and participant.

The collaborating institutions used their own protocols to collect whole blood in K2EDTA tubes. For TCRbeta analysis, collaborators shipped samples as frozen whole blood, isolated PBMCs, or DNA extracted from either of those sample types. In regard to this clone: There is no known antigen for this receptor. No base quality values were provided; no much bigger clone lies one nucleotide off.

Trimming accounts for 3 bases at V and 6 bases at J, while the number of junction bases matched to no gene is 0. Taken from the germline V gene (reference sequence), the CDR1 and CDR2 loops are LNHDA and SQIVND. Inclusive of the bounding cysteine and phenylalanine, the CDR3 is 13 residues long. The sequence is cut down to CDR3 DNA, 39 bases in frame from base 1. TCRbeta CDR3 regions were amplified from genomic DNA by means of the immunoSEQ Assay, a bias-controlled multiplex PCR. As for how the authors treated the data: The number of nucleated cells in each sample was estimated from the amplification of reference gene primers within the assay. Sequence reads were collapsed and filtered to measure the absolute abundance of every unique TCRbeta CDR3 rearrangement. For each sample, productive Simpson clonality was calculated by taking the square root of Simpson's diversity index across productive rearrangements. TCRdb obtained this table from immuneACCESS and retained in-frame rearrangements with V and J assigned. These tables miss some clones; where compared with another copy, unresolved V genes account for less than half of the shortfall, and the remainder is unexplained. The V and J calls and clone size come from that table; D and trimming were worked out from the DNA. This sample has about 300,000 clones in its table, and approximately 86% of those were observed once. Clones ranked in the top ten supply about 1.2% of the sample.

This sequence was found in a man between 65 and 85 years old with acute or convalescent COVID-19. Recombination linked TRBV19 to TRBJ2-5, and 11 junctional nucleotides match TRBD2. The sequenced material came from peripheral blood. This receptor carries the CDR3 CASSMTSGKTQYF. In nucleotide form, the sequence is TGTGCCAGTAGTATGACTAGCGGGAAGACCCAGTACTTC. With all but the CDR3 taken from the reference TRBV19 and TRBJ2-5 genes, the full variable domain is: DGGITQSPKYLFRKEGQNVTLSCEQNLNHDAMYWYRQDPGQGLRLIYYSQIVNDFQKGDIAEGYSVSREKKESFPLTVTSAQKNPTAFYLCASSMTSGKTQYFGPGTRLLVL.